This TCR beta chain was observed in a study of regulatory T cells in long-lasting Graves disease. Whole-study results and caveats: Persistent cases of Graves' showed reduced TCR diversity relative to newly diagnosed patients.

Per the germline V gene, CDR1 is SGHTA and CDR2 is FQGNSA. The V end lost 5 bases, the J end lost 0 bases, and 16 bases lay between the germline ends. The CDR3 sequence is 16 residues long. This clonotype was counted many times. Its target is unknown. HTBI primers from iRepertoire and Arm-PCR of CDR3 regions yielded the TCR beta libraries. Original analysis: Identification yielded around 64 TRBV and approximately 13 TRBJ segments across samples. A single record per CDR3 protein comes from TCRdb applying MiXCR to the multiplex PCR reads. The V and J calls follow TCRdb's processing rather than the paper's. The sample holds about 300,000 distinct CDR3 sequences, roughly a fifth seen once. Time point denoted: persistent/refractory GD, antithyroid drugs over 5 years with positive TRAb. With RNA extracted from PBMCs as input, the TCR library was made.

V usage is TRBV7-2 and J usage is TRBJ2-5, with D possibly TRBD1 on 7 matching bases. This receptor was obtained from a female donor with Graves disease. The sequences come from peripheral blood mononuclear cells (PBMCs), collected when the disease was refractory, from a patient treated with antithyroid drugs. The CDR3 coding sequence is TGTGCCAGCAGCAGCCTCCCAGGGGGGTACCAAGAGACCCAGTACTTC. It encodes CASSSLPGGYQETQYF.